This TCR beta chain was recorded in a study of beta chain features in type 1 diabetes. The CDR3 totals 17 residues. V trimming: 6 bases; J trimming: 7 bases; junction bases outside the gene matches: 9. Germline loops: CDR1 SNHLY, CDR2 FYNNEI. As every portion of the isolated RNA was reverse transcribed, the sequencing read expressed TCRB transcripts. The protocol was immunoSEQ multiplex PCR, while the TCRdb copy is restricted to in-frame clones and leaves out a portion. The table shows almost 350,000 clones, with 20% occurring only once. The sequenced sample consisted of naive CD4+ T cells from blood. This receptor was obtained from a woman aged 18-29 years in good health. J is TRBJ2-1 and V is TRBV2, with 16 bases identical to TRBD2. CDR3 nucleotides: TGTGCCAGCAGCCTAGGGACTAGCGGGAGGGGTTTGAATGAGCAGTTCTTC. Translation gives CASSLGTSGRGLNEQFF. Full variable domain (missing parts from reference TRBV2 and TRBJ2-1): EPEVTQTPSHQVTQMGQEVILRCVPISNHLYFYWYRQILGQKVEFLVSFYNNEISEKSEIFDDQFSVERPDGSNFTLKIRSTKLEDSAMYFCASSLGTSGRGLNEQFFGPGTRLTVL.